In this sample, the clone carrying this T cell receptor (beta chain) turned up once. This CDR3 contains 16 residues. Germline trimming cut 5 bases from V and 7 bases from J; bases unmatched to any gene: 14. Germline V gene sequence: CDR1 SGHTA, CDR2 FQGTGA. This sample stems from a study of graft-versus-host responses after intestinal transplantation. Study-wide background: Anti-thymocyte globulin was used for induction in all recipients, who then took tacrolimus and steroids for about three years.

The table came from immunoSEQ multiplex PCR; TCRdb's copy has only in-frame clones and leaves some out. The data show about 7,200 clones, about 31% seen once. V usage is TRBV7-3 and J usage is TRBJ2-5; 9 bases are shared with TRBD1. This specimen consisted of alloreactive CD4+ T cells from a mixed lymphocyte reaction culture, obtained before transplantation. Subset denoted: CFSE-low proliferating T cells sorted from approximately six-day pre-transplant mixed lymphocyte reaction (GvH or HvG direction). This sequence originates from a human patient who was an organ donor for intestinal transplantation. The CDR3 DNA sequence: TGTGCCAGCAGCCCCTCGGGGACAGGGCGGTATGGGACCCAGTACTTC. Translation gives CASSPSGTGRYGTQYF.